A single T cell receptor (beta chain) is shown here with its context. The table lists this clonotype with a few counts. It has no known antigen specificity. No base qualities exist here, and no much larger clone lies one base off it. TCR beta CDR3 regions were amplified from RNA transcripts. The first round of RT-PCR for the TCR CDR3 was performed with the HTBI primer set and the Qiagen OneStep RT-PCR kit. A second multiplex PCR round built the libraries, followed by size selection and purification. Sequencing of the libraries was done on an Illumina HiSeq2000 using paired-end 100 bp reads. Turning to the authors' computational methods: SOAPnuke was used to process the raw data, removing reads that contained adapters or uncalled bases, had a mean Phred below 15, or lacked an exact match to the constant primer or identifier. COPE v1.2.5 was used to merge high-quality paired reads, and clonotypes were defined as unique nucleotide sequences. Clonotypes were aligned to IMGT TRBV, TRBD and TRBJ reference segments using MiTCR v1.1. Analysis was restricted to V-J combinations with a frequency above 0.0001, which covered 99.2% of repertoires. The TCS score was defined as the ratio of F50 (clonal expansion) to E x V (chaos), calculated using BLOSUM62-based TCRdist between CDR3 peptides within each V-J. Welch's t-statistics and random forest reduced several hundred V-J features to 10 to 15, which were used in a naive Bayes classifier (R e1071). TCRdb reran the public reads through fastp at Q25 and MiXCR, keeping productive beta chains. Rows are combined by CDR3 protein, so each entry shows the most common genes and DNA. The V and J calls shown here were made by TCRdb, not taken from the authors' results. Within this sample are some 600,000 distinct CDR3 sequences, with 46% of them counted one time only. The top ten clonotypes cover roughly 8.2% of the sample.

This record belongs to a study of T cells in Graves' hyperthyroidism and ophthalmopathy (dated by TCRdb to between 2019 and 2020). About the study as a whole: To identify distinguishing TCR V-J signatures, a discovery cohort of about 100 patients was used, comprising fewer than 45 with Graves' ophthalmopathy and roughly 60 with stable Graves' hyperthyroidism. An independent validation cohort of under 20 hyperthyroidism patients and 15 or so patients who later progressed to ophthalmopathy tested prospective prediction of ophthalmopathy. The approximately 100 discovery patients were randomly divided into training and test sets at a 7:3 ratio. In addition, the study compared T-cell repertoires in thyroid tissue and in blood from roughly six Graves' hyperthyroidism patients. After sampling, hyperthyroidism patients received methimazole starting at 30 mg daily, and ophthalmopathy patients received high-dose intravenous methylprednisolone. The paper reports TCR Vbeta CDR3 sequencing of 135 peripheral blood samples: over 40 ophthalmopathy, about 75 hyperthyroidism and approximately 17 progressor patients.

Overall study results and their limits: No statistical method was used to set the sample size in advance, and investigators knew the group allocation. In validation, the model predicted progression to ophthalmopathy with around 71% sensitivity and approximately 74% specificity, a median of about 6 months before onset. Ophthalmopathy was separated from stable hyperthyroidism by a 13 V-J signature model, with 87.88% sensitivity and 81% to 82% specificity obtained in cross-validation and 80%/75% obtained in testing. Most expanded thyroid clonotypes (frequency above 0.001) were also detected in blood, suggesting blood repertoires may reflect thyroid immune responses.

Graves' hyperthyroidism was defined as stable when no progression to ophthalmopathy occurred over 18 months of follow-up. Hyperthyroidism patients were newly diagnosed, with disease duration under 2 months, and aged 18 to 65 years. The study excluded patients with uncontrolled infections, other autoimmune diseases, pregnancy or lactation. Diagnoses were established on the basis of clinical symptoms, serum thyroxine and TRAb, thyroid ultrasound, and orbital computed tomography. Trizol reagent was used to extract total RNA, and RNA quality was then checked on an Agilent 2100 Bioanalyzer. The TCR sequence derives from a woman in her late teens or twenties with Graves' hyperthyroidism. Donor details come from another sample of the same person, matched by shared clones. Sequencing was done on a sample of peripheral blood or thyroid tissue (not recorded which).

The CDR3 reads CASSYSIRGVNEKLFF. The sequenced DNA: TGTGCCAGCAGTTACTCGATAAGAGGGGTTAATGAAAAACTGTTTTTT. The rearrangement combines TRBV12-3 or TRBV12-4 with TRBJ1-4; the D gene is perhaps TRBD1, from 5 matching bases. The CDR3 contains 16 residues, cysteine and phenylalanine counted. The retained sequence is limited to the CDR3, 48 bases, with the frame set at the first base. Deletion took 4 bases off V and 4 bases off J, with a span of 16 bases between the germline ends.